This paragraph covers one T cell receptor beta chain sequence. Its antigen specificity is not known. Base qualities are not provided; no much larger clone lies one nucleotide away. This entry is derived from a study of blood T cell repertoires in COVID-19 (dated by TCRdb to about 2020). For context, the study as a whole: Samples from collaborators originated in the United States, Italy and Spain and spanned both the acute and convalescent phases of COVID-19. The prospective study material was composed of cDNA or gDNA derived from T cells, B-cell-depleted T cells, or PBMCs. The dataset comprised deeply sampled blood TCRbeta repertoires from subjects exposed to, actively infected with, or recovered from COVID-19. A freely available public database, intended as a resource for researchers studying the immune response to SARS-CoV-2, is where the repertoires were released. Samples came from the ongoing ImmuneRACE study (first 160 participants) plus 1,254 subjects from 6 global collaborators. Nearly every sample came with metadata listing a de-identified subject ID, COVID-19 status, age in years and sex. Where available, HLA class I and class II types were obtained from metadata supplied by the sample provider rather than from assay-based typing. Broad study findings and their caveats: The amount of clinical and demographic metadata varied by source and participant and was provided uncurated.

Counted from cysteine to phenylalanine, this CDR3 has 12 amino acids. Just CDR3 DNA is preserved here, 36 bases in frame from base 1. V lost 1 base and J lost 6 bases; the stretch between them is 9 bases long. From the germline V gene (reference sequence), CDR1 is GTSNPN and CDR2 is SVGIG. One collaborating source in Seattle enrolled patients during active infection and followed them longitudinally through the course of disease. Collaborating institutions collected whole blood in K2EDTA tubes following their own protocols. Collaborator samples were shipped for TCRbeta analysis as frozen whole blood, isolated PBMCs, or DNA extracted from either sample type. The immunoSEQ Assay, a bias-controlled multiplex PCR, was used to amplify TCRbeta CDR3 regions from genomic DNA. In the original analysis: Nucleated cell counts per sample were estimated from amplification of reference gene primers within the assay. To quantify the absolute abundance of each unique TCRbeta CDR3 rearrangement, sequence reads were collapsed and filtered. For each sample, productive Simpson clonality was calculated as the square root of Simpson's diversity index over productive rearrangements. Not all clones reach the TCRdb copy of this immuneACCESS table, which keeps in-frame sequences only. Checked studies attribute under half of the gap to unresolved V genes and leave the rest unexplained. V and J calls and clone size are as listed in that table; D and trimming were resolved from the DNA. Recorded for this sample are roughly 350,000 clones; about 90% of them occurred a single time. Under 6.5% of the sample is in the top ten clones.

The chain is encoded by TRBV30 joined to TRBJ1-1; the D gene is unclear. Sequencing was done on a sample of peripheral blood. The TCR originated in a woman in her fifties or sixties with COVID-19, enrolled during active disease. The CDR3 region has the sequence CAWSDSGAEAFF. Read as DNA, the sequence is TGTGCCTGGAGTGATTCCGGGGCTGAAGCTTTCTTT.